This passage covers 10 T cell receptor beta chains from one sample sequenced in a study of blood T cell repertoires in COVID-19. Repertoires were generated with immunoSEQ multiplex PCR, while TCRdb's copy carries only in-frame clones and drops some. In the table there are some 99,000 clones, around 72% of which are singletons. The material sequenced was peripheral blood. The receptors shown here come from a man in his 70s with acute or convalescent COVID-19.

A few counts support this clone. J is TRBJ2-1 and V is TRBV30, with D unresolved. The CDR3 sequence is 10 residues long. The germline V and J ends were trimmed by 7 bases and 6 bases, with 7 bases remaining between them. CDR1 and CDR2 (germline): GTSNPN, SVGIG (reference sequence). The CDR3: CASRSNEQFF. CDR3 coding DNA: TGTGCCTCTCGTAGCAATGAGCAGTTCTTC.

V usage is TRBV5-1 and J usage is TRBJ1-2, with 9 positions matching TRBD1. This CDR3 is built from 16 residues. The trim removed 4 bases at V and 6 bases at J, leaving 13 bases unmatched. Looked up from germline, CDR1 is SGHRS and CDR2 is YFSETQ. DNA of the CDR3: TGCGCCAGCAGCCCAGAGGGGGGACAGGGCTCGAATGGCTACACCTTC. It encodes CASSPEGGQGSNGYTF. The full variable domain, with the rest looked up from reference TRBV5-1 and TRBJ1-2, is KAGVTQTPRYLIKTRGQQVTLSCSPISGHRSVSWYQQTPGQGLQFLFEYFSETQRNKGNFPGRFSGRQFSNSRSEMNVSTLELGDSALYLCASSPEGGQGSNGYTFGSGTRLTVV.

The chain links TRBV27 to TRBJ2-3, with 10 bases matching TRBD1. Germline values: CDR1 MNHEY, CDR2 SMNVEV (reference sequence). Trimming at V came to 6 bases and at J to 1 base, leaving 7 bases not matched to a gene. The CDR3 is made up of 16 amino acids. The CDR3 region has the DNA TGTGCCAGCAGCCTCTCCGGGACAGGGGGCACAGATACGCAGTATTTT. It specifies CASSLSGTGGTDTQYF.

The V call is TRBV4-3, the J call TRBJ2-3; 7 positions agree with TRBD2. Germline CDR1 and CDR2: LGHNA and YSLEER. V gave up 0 bases and J gave up 0 bases; unmatched junction bases: 0. The CDR3 runs 15 residues. The CDR3 DNA reads TGCGCCAGCAGCCAAGAAGCGGGGAGCACAGATACGCAGTATTTT. It translates to CASSQEAGSTDTQYF.

This clone was counted only a few times. Germline is not matched at one junction end, which may reflect a read error. The rearrangement joins TRBV30 to TRBJ1-2; maybe TRBD1 (5 bases). This CDR3 is built from 14 residues. Germline V CDR1 and CDR2: GTSNPN, SVGIG (reference sequence). CDR3 loop: CAWGVGGDSYGYTF. The DNA for the CDR3 is TGTGCCTGGGGTGTGGGGGGGGACTCCTATGGCTACACCTTC.

The chain recombines TRBV7-3 with TRBJ2-6; tentative D call: TRBD1 (5 bases). Germline values: CDR1 SGHTA, CDR2 FQGTGA. This CDR3 contains 16 residues. The germline V and J ends were trimmed by 5 bases and 1 base, with 12 bases remaining between them. Here the CDR3 reads CASSTQPGSGANVLTF. Here the CDR3 DNA reads TGTGCCAGCAGCACCCAACCAGGGTCTGGGGCCAACGTCCTGACTTTC. The full variable domain, its missing parts supplied by reference TRBV7-3 and TRBJ2-6, is GAGVSQTPSNKVTEKGKYVELRCDPISGHTALYWYRQSLGQGPEFLIYFQGTGAADDSGLPNDRFFAVRPEGSVSTLKIQRTERGDSAVYLCASSTQPGSGANVLTFGAGSRLTVL.

Only one count was recorded for this clone. This CDR3 is CASSVGGLAGGPGETQYF. The CDR3 DNA is TGTGCCAGCAGCGTAGGGGGACTAGCGGGAGGGCCGGGAGAGACCCAGTACTTC. This rearrangement joins TRBV9 to TRBJ2-5; 16 bases are a match to TRBD2. Germline V gene sequence: CDR1 SGDLS, CDR2 YYNGEE. This CDR3 comprises 18 residues. The V gene end was trimmed by 0 bases and the J gene end by 4 bases; junction bases not matched to a gene: 6.

The chain recombines TRBV4-2 with TRBJ2-2, with TRBD1 matching 8 bases. Germline V gives CDR1 LGHNA, CDR2 YNFKEQ. Trimming cost V 1 base and J 1 base; bases outside gene matches: 11. The CDR3 spans 19 residues. CDR3 nucleotide sequence: TGTGCCAGCAGCCAAGTCCCCGGCAGGGGGCAGCTGAACACCGGGGAGCTGTTTTTT. It codes for CASSQVPGRGQLNTGELFF.

The V call is TRBV5-8, the J call TRBJ1-2, with D unresolved. The CDR3 spans 13 residues. Germline V gene lookup returns CDR1 SGHTS and CDR2 YDEGEE. V was shortened by 1 base and J by 4 bases, with 8 bases between the two germline ends. The CDR3 region has the DNA TGTGCCAGCAGCTTGCCAGGATCCTATGGCTACACCTTC. It yields the protein CASSLPGSYGYTF.

V is TRBV2 and J is TRBJ2-1; 8 bases fit TRBD2. This CDR3 is 11 amino acids long. Germline V gene data show CDR1 as SNHLY and CDR2 as FYNNEI. V was pared by 7 bases and J by 13 bases, with 6 bases of the junction left unmatched. The CDR3 DNA reads as TGTGCCAGCATGGGACTAGACAAACAGTTCTTC. It codes for CASMGLDKQFF.